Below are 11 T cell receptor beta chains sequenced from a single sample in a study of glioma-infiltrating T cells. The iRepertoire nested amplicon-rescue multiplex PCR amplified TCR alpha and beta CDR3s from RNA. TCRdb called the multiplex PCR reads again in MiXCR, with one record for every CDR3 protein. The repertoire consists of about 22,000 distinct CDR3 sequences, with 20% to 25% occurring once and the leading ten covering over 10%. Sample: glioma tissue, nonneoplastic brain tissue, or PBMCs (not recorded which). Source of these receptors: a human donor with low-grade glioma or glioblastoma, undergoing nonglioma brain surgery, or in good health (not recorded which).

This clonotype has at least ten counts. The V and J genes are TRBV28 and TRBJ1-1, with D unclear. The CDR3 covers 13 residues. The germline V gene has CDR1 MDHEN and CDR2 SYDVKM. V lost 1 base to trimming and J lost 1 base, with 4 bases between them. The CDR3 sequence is CASSLSQNTEAFF. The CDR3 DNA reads TGTGCCAGCAGTTTATCACAGAACACTGAAGCTTTCTTT.

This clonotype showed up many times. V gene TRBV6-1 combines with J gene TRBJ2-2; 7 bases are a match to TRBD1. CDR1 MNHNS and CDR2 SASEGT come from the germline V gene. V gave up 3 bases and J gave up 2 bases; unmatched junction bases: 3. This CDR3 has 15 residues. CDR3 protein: CASSDRQGNTGELFF. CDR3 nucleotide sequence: TGTGCCAGCAGTGACAGACAGGGCAACACCGGGGAGCTGTTTTTT.

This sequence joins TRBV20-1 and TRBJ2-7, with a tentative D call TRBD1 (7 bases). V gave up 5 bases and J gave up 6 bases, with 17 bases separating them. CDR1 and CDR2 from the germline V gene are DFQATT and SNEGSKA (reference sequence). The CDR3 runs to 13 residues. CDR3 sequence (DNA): TGCAGTGCTCGCTCCCAGGGGGGATGCGAGCAGTACTTC. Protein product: CSARSQGGCEQYF.

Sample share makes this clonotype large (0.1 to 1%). CDR3 bases: TGTGCCAGCATTACCAGTTCTGCGACTTTCTTT. Translated: CASITSSATFF. The chain carries TRBV27 and TRBJ1-1; no definite D call. Trimming took 7 bases from V and 12 from J, leaving 15 bases between them. The germline gives CDR1 MNHEY, CDR2 SMNVEV (reference sequence). The length of the CDR3 is 11 residues.

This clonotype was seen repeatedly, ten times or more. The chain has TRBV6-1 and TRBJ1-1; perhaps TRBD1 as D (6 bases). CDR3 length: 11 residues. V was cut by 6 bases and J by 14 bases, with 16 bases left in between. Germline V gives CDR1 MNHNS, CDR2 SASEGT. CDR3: CASRPYREGFF. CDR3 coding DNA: TGTGCCAGCAGGCCCTACAGGGAAGGATTCTTT.

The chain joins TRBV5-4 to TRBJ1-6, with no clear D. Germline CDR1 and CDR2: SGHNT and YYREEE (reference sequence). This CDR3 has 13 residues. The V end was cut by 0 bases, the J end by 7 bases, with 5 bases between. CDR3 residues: CASSLDPNSPLHF. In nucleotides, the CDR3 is TGTGCCAGCAGCTTGGACCCCAATTCACCCCTCCACTTT. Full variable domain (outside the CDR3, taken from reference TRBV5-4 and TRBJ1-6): ETGVTQSPTHLIKTRGQQVTLRCSSQSGHNTVSWYQQALGQGPQFIFQYYREEENGRGNFPPRFSGLQFPNYSSELNVNALELDDSALYLCASSLDPNSPLHFGNGTRLTVT.

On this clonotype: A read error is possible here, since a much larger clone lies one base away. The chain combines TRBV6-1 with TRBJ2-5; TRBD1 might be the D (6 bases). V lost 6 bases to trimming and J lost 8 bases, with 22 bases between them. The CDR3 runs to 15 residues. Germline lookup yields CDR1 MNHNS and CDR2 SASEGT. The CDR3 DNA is TGTGCCAGCAGAAAACAGGGTTTCATCCCAGATACCCAGTACTTC. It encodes CASRKQGFIPDTQYF.

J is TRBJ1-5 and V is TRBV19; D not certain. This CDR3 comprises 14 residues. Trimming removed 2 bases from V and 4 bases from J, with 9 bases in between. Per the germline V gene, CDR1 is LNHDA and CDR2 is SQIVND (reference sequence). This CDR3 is CASSIWARNQPQHF. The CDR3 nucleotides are TGTGCCAGTAGTATATGGGCTAGAAATCAGCCCCAGCATTTT.

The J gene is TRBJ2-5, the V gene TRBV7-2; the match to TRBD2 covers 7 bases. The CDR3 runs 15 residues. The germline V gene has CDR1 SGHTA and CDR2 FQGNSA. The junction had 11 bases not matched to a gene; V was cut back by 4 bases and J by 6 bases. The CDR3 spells CASSSRLASAQTQYF. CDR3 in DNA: TGTGCCAGCAGCTCACGACTAGCATCTGCACAGACCCAGTACTTC.

CDR3 coding DNA: TGTGCCAGCAGCTTAGACAGGCGAAAACTGTTTTTT. Translating it yields CASSLDRRKLFF. The chain recombines TRBV7-8 with TRBJ1-4; D possibly corresponds to TRBD1 (5 bases). Germline-derived CDR1 and CDR2 are SGHVS and FQNEAQ. The CDR3 has 12 residues. V was clipped by 1 base and J by 10 bases, with 7 bases between them.

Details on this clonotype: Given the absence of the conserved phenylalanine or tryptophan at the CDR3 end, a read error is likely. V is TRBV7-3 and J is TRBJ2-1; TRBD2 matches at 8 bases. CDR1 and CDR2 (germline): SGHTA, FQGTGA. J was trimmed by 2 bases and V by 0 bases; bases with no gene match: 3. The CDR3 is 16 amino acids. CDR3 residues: CASSLTATSAYNEQFL. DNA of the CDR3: TGTGCCAGCAGCTTAACGGCGACTAGCGCCTACAATGAGCAGTTCCTC.